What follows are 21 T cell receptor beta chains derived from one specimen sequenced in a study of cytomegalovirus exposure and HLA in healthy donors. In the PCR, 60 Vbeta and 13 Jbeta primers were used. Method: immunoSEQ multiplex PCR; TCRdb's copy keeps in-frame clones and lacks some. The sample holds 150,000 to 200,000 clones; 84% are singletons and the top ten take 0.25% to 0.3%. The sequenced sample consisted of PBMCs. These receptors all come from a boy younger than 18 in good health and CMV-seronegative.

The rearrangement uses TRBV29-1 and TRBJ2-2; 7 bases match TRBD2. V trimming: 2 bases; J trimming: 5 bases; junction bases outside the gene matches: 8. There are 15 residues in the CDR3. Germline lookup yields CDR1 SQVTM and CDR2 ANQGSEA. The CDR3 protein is CSVELRKRGTGELFF. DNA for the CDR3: TGCAGCGTTGAATTACGCAAGCGGGGAACCGGGGAGCTGTTTTTT.

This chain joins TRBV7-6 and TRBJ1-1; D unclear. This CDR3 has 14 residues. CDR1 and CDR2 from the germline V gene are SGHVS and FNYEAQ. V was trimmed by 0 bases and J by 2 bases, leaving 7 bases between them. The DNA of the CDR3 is TGTGCCAGCAGCTTAGCGGGAGTTAACACTGAAGCTTTCTTT. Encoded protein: CASSLAGVNTEAFF.

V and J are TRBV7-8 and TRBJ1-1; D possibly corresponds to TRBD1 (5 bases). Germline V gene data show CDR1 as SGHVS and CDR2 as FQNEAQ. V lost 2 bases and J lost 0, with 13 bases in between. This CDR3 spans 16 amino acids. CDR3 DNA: TGTGCCAGCAGCTTAATATCGGGGGTAATGAACACTGAAGCTTTCTTT. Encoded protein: CASSLISGVMNTEAFF.

The CDR3 nucleotides are TGTGCCAGCAGCCGCCCCAAGGACAGCTTCTACGAGCAGTACTTC. Its translation is CASSRPKDSFYEQYF. The chain links TRBV5-4 to TRBJ2-7; weak D call: TRBD1 (6 bases). The CDR3 spans 15 residues. Germline V gene data show CDR1 as SGHNT and CDR2 as YYREEE (reference sequence). Trimming left V 4 bases short and J 3 bases short, with 17 bases between.

The CDR3 protein is CASSLAGLRSRSNEKLFF. For the CDR3, the DNA is TGTGCCAGCAGCTTAGCGGGTTTAAGGAGTAGATCTAATGAAAAACTGTTTTTT. This chain links TRBV11-2 with TRBJ1-4; no firm D call. The CDR3 loop spans 18 amino acids. Trimming stripped 1 base from V and 3 bases from J, with 18 bases between. Germline assignment: CDR1 SGHAT and CDR2 FQNNGV.

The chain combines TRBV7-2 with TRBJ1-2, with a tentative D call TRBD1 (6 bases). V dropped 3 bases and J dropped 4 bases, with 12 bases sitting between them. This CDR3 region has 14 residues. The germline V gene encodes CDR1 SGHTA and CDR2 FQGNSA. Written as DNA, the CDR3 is TGTGCCAGCAGCTTCACAGGGCAGCTCTATGGCTACACCTTC. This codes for CASSFTGQLYGYTF.

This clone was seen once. CDR3 sequence: CASSQTGGKASELWKQYF. CDR3 DNA: TGTGCCAGCAGCCAGACAGGGGGTAAGGCTTCCGAACTTTGGAAGCAGTACTTC. The rearrangement links TRBV7-8 to TRBJ2-7; 9 bases fit TRBD1. The CDR3 has 18 residues. Per germline, CDR1 SGHVS and CDR2 FQNEAQ. Trimming at V came to 5 bases and at J to 8 bases, leaving 22 bases not matched to a gene.

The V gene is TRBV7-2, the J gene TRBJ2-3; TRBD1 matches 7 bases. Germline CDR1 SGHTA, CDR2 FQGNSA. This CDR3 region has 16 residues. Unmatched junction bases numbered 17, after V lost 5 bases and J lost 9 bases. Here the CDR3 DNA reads TGTGCCAGCAGCAACGAACCAGGGGGTGATCAGATAACGCAGTATTTT. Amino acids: CASSNEPGGDQITQYF.

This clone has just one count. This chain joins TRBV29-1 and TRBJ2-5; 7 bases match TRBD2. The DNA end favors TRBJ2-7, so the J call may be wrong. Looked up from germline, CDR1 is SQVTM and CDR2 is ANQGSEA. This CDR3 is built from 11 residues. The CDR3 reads CSGAGVGEQYF. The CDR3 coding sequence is TGCAGCGGGGCGGGAGTGGGCGAGCAGTACTTC.

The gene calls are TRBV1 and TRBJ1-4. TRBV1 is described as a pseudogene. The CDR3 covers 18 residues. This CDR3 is CTSSQEGGEASTNEKLFF. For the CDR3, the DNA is TGCACCAGCAGCCAAGAGGGAGGTGAAGCTAGCACTAATGAAAAACTGTTTTTT.

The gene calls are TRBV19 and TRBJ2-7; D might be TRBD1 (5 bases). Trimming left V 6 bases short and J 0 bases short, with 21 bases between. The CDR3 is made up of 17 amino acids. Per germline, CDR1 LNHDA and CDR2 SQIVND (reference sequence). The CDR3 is CASRGKTDIPSSYEQYF. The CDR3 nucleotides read TGTGCCAGTAGGGGTAAGACGGACATACCGAGCTCCTACGAGCAGTACTTC.

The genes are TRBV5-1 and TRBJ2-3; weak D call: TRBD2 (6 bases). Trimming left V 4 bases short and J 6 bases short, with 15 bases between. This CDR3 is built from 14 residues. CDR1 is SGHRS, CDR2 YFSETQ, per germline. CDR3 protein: CASSLARTSDTQYF. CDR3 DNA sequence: TGCGCCAGCAGCCTTGCTCGTACTAGCGATACGCAGTATTTT.

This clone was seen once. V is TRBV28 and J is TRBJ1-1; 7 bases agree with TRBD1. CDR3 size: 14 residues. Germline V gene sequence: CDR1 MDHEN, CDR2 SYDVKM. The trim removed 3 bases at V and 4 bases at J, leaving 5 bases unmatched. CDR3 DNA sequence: TGTGCCAGCAGTTTCGTGACAGGGACCACTGAAGCTTTCTTT. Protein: CASSFVTGTTEAFF.

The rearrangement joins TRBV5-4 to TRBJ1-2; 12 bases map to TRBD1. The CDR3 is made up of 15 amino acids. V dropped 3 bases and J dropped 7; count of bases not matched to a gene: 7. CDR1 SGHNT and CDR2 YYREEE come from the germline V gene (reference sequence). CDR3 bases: TGTGCCAGCAGCTCACCGGGACAGGGGGCCTCTGGCTACACCTTC. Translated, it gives CASSSPGQGASGYTF.

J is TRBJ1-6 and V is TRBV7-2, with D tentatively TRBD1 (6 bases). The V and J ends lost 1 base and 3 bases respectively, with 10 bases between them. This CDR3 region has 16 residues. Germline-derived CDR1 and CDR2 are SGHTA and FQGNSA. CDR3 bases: TGTGCCAGCAGCTTAGTCCCAGGGGACTATAATTCACCCCTCCACTTT. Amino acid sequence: CASSLVPGDYNSPLHF.

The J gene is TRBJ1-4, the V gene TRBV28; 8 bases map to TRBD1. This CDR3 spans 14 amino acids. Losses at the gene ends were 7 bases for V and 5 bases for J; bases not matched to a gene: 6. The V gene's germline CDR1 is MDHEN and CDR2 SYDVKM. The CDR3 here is CASMRTGLNEKLFF. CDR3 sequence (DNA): TGTGCCAGCATGAGGACAGGGTTAAATGAAAAACTGTTTTTT.

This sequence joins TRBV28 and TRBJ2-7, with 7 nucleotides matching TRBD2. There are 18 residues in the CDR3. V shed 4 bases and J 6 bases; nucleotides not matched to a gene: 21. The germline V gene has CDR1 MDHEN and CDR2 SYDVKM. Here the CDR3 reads CASSSVWARGSPPGEQYF. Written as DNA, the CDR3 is TGTGCCAGCAGTTCGGTATGGGCTCGCGGGAGTCCTCCCGGCGAGCAGTACTTC.

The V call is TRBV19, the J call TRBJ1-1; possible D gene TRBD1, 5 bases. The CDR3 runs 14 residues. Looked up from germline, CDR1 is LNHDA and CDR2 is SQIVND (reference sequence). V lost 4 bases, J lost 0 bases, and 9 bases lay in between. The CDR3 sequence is CASSRPTVNTEAFF. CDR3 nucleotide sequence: TGTGCCAGTAGTAGACCGACAGTGAACACTGAAGCTTTCTTT.

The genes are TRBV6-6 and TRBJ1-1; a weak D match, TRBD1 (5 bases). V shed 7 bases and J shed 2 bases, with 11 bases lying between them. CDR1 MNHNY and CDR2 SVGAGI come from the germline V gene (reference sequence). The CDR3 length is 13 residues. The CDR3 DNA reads TGTGCCAGCATAACAGGTCTTAACACTGAAGCTTTCTTT. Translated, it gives CASITGLNTEAFF.

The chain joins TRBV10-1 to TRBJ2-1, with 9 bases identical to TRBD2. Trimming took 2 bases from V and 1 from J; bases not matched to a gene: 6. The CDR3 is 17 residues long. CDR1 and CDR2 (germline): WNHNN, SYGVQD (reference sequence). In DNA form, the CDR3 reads TGCGCCAGCAGTGAGACAGCGGGGGGACTTTCCTACAATGAGCAGTTCTTC. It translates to CASSETAGGLSYNEQFF.

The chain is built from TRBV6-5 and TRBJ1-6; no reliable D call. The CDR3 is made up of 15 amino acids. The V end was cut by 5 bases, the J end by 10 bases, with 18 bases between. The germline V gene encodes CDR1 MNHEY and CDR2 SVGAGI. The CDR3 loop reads CASSTQPLRGSPLHF. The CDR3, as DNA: TGTGCCAGCAGTACCCAGCCCCTGCGAGGATCACCCCTCCACTTT.